A single sample gave rise to the 3 T cell receptor beta chains below, sequenced in a study of breast tumors, draining lymph nodes, adjacent tissues. TCRdb fed the multiplex PCR reads into MiXCR, producing one record per CDR3 protein. In the table there are 150,000 to 200,000 distinct CDR3 sequences, around a third of which are singletons. Axillary draining lymph nodes of breast cancer patients supplied the node samples. Sequencing was done on a sample of axillary lymph node tissue. These receptors were taken from a female donor with breast cancer. Some clones in this sample may be carry-over from other donors' samples.

This clonotype appeared many times. The chain has TRBV19 and TRBJ2-1, with 10 bases fitting TRBD1. The V segment lost 1 base and the J segment 7 bases; nucleotides outside the gene matches: 4. Germline V gene sequence: CDR1 LNHDA, CDR2 SQIVND (reference sequence). The CDR3 contains 15 residues. In DNA form, the CDR3 reads TGTGCCAGTAGTATAGGACAGGGGGCTTTTAATGAGCAGTTCTTC. This sequence encodes CASSIGQGAFNEQFF.

This clonotype was detected only once. V gene TRBV7-6 combines with J gene TRBJ2-7, with D perhaps assigned TRBD1 or TRBD2 (5 bases each). V was trimmed by 2 bases and J by 2 bases, leaving 13 bases between them. Germline V CDR1 and CDR2: SGHVS, FNYEAQ. CDR3 length: 15 residues. CDR3 in amino acids: CASSLYGASTYEQYF. CDR3 sequence (DNA): TGTGCCAGCAGCTTATACGGGGCGTCCACCTACGAGCAGTACTTC.

This clonotype was detected many times. The chain carries TRBV5-1 and TRBJ2-1, with a possible D match to TRBD2 (6 bases). The CDR3 loop spans 14 amino acids. Germline V gene lookup returns CDR1 SGHRS and CDR2 YFSETQ. V shed 1 base and J shed 4 bases, with 9 bases lying between them. The CDR3 DNA reads TGCGCCAGCAGCTTGACTAGCCTTTACAATGAGCAGTTCTTC. This gives the protein CASSLTSLYNEQFF.